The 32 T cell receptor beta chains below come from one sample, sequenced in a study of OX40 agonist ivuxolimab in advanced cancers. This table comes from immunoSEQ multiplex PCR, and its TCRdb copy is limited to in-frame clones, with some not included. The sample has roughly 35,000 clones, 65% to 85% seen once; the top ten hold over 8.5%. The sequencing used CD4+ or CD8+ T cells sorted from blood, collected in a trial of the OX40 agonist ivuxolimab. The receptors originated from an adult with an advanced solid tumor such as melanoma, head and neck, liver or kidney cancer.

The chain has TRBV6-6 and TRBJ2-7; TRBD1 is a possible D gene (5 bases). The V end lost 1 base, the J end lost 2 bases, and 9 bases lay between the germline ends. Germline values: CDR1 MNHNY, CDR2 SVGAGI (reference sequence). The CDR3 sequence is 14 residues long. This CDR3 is CASSYFDRAYEQYF. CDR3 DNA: TGTGCCAGCAGTTACTTCGACAGAGCCTACGAGCAGTACTTC.

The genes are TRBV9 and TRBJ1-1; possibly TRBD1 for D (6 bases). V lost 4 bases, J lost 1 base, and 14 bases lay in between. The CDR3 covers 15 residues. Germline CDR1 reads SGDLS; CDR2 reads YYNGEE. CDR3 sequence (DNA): TGTGCCAGCAGCACGGACAGCCACTCGAACACTGAAGCTTTCTTT. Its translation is CASSTDSHSNTEAFF.

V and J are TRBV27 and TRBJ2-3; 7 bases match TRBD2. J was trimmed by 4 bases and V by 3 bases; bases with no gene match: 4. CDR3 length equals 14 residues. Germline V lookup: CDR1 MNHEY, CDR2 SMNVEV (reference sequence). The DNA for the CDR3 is TGTGCCAGCAGTTTCAGCGGGGCGGCAGATACGCAGTATTTT. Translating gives CASSFSGAADTQYF.

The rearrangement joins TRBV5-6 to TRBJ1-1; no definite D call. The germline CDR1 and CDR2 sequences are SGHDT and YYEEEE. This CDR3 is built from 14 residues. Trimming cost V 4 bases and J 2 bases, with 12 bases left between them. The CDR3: CASSMGYGNTEAFF. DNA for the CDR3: TGTGCCAGCAGCATGGGGTACGGAAACACTGAAGCTTTCTTT.

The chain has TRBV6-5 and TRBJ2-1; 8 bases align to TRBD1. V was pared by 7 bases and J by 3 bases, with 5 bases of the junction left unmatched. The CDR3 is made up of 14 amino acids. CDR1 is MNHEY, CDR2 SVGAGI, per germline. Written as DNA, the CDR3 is TGTGCCAGCAACCCAGGGGGCGACTACAATGAGCAGTTCTTC. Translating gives CASNPGGDYNEQFF.

The CDR3 region is CASSLDMWNEQYF. CDR3 nucleotide sequence: TGTGCCAGCAGCTTAGATATGTGGAACGAGCAGTACTTC. The chain has TRBV11-3 and TRBJ2-7; no clear D. The CDR3 spans 13 residues. V lost 0 bases and J lost 5, with 8 bases in between. The V gene's germline CDR1 is SGHNT and CDR2 YENEEA.

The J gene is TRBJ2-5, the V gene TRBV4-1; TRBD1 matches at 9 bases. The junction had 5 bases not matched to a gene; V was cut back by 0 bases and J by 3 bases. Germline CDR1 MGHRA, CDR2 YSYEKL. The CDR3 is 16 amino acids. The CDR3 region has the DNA TGCGCCAGCAGCCAAGATCTGGGGACAGGGAAAGAGACCCAGTACTTC. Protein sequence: CASSQDLGTGKETQYF.

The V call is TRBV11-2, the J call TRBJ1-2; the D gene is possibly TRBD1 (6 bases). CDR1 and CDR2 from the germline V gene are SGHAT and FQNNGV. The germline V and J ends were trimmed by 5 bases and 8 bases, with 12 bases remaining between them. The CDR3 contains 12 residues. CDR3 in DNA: TGTGCCAGCAGCCCGGGGGCAGGGGGCTACACCTTC. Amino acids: CASSPGAGGYTF.

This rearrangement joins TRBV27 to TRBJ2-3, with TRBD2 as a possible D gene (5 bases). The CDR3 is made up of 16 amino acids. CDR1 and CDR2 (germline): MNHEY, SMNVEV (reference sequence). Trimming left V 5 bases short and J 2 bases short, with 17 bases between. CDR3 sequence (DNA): TGTGCCAGCAGTCCCGCCCCAGCGGAGCCCACAGATACGCAGTATTTT. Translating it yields CASSPAPAEPTDTQYF.

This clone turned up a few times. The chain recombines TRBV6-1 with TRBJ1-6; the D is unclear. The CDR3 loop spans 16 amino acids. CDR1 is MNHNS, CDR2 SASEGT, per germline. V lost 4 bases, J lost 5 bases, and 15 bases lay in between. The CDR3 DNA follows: TGTGCCAGCAGTGTAGGGTCCCTTCCCCATAATTCACCCCTCCACTTT. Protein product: CASSVGSLPHNSPLHF.

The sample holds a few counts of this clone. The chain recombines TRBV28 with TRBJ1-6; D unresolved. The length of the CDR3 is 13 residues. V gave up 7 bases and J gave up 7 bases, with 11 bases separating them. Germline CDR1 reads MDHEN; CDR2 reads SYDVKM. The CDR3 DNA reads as TGTGCCAGCATCCGCAGGCCAAATTCACCCCTCCACTTT. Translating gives CASIRRPNSPLHF.

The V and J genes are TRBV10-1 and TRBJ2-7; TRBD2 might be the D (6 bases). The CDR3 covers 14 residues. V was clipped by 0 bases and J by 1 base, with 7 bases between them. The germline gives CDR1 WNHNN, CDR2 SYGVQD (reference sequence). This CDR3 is CASSESGGSYEQYF. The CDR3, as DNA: TGCGCCAGCAGTGAGTCCGGGGGATCCTACGAGCAGTACTTC.

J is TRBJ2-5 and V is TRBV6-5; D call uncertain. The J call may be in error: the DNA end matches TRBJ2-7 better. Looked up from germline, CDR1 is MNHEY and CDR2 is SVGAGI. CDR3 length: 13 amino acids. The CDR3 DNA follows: TGTGCCAGCAGTAGACACCTCGTCTCCGAGCAGTACTTC. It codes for CASSRHLVSEQYF.

The CDR3 DNA reads as TGCAGCGTTGGCCGGGGCCCTAATGAAAAACTGTTTTTT. Amino acid sequence: CSVGRGPNEKLFF. The rearrangement uses TRBV29-1 and TRBJ1-4; maybe TRBD1 (5 bases). CDR1 and CDR2 (germline): SQVTM, ANQGSEA. The V and J ends lost 4 bases and 3 bases respectively, with 9 bases between them. CDR3 length: 13 residues.

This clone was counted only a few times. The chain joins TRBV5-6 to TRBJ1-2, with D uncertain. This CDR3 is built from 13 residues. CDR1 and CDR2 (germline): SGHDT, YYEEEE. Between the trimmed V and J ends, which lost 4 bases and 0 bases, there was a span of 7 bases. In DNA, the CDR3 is TGTGCCAGCAGCATGGACGCTAACTATGGCTACACCTTC. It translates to CASSMDANYGYTF.

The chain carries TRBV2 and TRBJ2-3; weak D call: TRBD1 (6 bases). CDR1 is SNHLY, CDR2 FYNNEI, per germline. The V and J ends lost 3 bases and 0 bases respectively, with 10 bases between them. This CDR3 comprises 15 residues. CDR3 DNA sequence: TGTGCCAGCAGTGATAGGACAGCTAGCACAGATACGCAGTATTTT. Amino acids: CASSDRTASTDTQYF.

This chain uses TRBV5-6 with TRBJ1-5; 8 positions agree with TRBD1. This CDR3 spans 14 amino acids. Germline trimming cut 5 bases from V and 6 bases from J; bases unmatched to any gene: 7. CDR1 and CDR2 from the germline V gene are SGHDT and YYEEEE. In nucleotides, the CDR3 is TGTGCCAGCAGTTTACGCGACAGGGGTCAGCCCCAGCATTTT. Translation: CASSLRDRGQPQHF.

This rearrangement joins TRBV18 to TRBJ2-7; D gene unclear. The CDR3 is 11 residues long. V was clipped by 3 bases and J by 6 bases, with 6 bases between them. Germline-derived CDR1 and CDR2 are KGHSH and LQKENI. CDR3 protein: CASSPDSEQYF. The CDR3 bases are TGTGCCAGCTCACCTGACTCCGAGCAGTACTTC.

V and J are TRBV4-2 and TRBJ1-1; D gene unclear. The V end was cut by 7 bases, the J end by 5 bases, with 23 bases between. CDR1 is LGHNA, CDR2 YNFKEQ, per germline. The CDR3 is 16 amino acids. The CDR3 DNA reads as TGTGCCAGCACCGCGATCGGCCTTCGGGGTGAGACTGAAGCTTTCTTT. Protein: CASTAIGLRGETEAFF.

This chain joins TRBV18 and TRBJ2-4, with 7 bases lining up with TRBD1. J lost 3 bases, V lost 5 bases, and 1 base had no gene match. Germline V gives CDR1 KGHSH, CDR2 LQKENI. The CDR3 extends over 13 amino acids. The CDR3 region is CASSTGDKNIQYF. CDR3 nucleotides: TGTGCCAGCTCAACAGGGGACAAAAACATTCAGTACTTC.

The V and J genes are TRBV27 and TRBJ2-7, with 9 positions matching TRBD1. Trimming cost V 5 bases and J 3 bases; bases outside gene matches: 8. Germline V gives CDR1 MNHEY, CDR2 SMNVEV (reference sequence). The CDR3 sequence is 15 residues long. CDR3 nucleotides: TGTGCCAGCAGTCCGACAGGGGGTTACCACTACGAGCAGTACTTC. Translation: CASSPTGGYHYEQYF.

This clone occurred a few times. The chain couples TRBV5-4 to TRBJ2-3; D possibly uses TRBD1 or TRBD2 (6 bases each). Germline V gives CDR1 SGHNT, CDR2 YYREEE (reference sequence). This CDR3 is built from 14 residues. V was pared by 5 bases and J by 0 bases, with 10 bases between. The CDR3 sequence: CASSTGTSTDTQYF. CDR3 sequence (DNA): TGTGCCAGCAGTACAGGGACTAGCACAGATACGCAGTATTTT.

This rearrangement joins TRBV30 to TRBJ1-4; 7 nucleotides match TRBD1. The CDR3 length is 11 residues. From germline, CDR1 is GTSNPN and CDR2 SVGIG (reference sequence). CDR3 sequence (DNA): TGTGCGACAGGGAAAAATGAAAAACTGTTTTTT. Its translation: CATGKNEKLFF. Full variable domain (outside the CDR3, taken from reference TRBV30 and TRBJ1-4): SQTIHQWPATLVQPVGSPLSLECTVEGTSNPNLYWYRQAAGRGLQLLFYSVGIGQISSEVPQNLSASRPQDRQFILSSKKLLLSDSGFYLCATGKNEKLFFGSGTQLSVL.

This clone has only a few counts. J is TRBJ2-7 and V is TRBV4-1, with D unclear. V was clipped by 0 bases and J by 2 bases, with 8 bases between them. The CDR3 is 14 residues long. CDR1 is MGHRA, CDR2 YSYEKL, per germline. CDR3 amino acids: CASSQDIPPYEQYF. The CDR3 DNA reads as TGCGCCAGCAGCCAAGATATACCGCCCTACGAGCAGTACTTC.

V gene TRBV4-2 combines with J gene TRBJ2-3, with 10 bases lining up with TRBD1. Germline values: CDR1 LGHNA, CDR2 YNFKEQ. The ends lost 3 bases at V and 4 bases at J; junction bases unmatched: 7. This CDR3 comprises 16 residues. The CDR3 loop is CASSHLSTGGPDTQYF. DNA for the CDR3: TGTGCCAGCAGCCATCTTTCGACAGGGGGCCCAGATACGCAGTATTTT.

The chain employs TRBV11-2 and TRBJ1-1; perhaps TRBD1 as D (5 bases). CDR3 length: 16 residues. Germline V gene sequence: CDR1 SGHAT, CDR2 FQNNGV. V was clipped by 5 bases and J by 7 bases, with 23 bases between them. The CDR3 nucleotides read TGTGCCAGCAGCACTCTGCAGGGTCTACAAAGGGTTGAAGCTTTCTTT. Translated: CASSTLQGLQRVEAFF.

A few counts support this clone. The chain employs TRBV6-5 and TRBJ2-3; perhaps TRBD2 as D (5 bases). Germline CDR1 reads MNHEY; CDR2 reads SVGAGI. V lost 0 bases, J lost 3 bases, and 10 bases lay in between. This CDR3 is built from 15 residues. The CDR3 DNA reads TGTGCCAGCAGTTACTCGAGTCCGGGGACAGATACGCAGTATTTT. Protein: CASSYSSPGTDTQYF.

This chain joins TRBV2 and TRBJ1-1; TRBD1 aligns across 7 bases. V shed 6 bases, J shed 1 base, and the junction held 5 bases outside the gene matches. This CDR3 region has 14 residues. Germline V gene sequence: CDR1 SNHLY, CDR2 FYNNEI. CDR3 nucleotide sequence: TGTGCCAGCAGCAGACAGGGCAAGAACACTGAAGCTTTCTTT. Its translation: CASSRQGKNTEAFF.

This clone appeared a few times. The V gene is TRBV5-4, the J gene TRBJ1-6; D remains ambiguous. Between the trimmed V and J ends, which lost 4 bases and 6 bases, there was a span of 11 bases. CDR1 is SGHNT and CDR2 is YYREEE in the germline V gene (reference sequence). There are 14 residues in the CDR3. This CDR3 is CASSDGFSNSPLHF. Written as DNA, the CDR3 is TGTGCCAGCAGCGACGGTTTTAGTAATTCACCCCTCCACTTT.

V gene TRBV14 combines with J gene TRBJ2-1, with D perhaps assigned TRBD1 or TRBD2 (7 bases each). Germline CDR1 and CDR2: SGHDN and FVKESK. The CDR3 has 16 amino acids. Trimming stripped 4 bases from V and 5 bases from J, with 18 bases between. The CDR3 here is CASSPIKGAGDNEQFF. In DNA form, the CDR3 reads TGTGCCAGCAGCCCAATAAAGGGGGCGGGGGACAATGAGCAGTTCTTC.

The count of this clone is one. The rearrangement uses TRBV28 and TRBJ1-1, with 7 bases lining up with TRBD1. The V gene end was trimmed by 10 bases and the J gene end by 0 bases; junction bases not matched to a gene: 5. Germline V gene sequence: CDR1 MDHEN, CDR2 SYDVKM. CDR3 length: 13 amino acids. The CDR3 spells CATLGQMNTEAFF. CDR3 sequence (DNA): TGTGCCACCCTGGGACAGATGAACACTGAAGCTTTCTTT.

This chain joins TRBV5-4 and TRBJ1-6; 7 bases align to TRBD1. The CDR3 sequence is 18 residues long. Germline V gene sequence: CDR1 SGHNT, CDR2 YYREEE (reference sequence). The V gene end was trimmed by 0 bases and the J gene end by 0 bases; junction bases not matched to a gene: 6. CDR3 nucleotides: TGTGCCAGCAGCTTGGCCGGACAGGCGAGCTCCTATAATTCACCCCTCCACTTT. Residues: CASSLAGQASSYNSPLHF.